This passage covers 29 T cell receptor beta chains from one sample sequenced in a study of T-cell memory formation after mild COVID-19. TCRdb ran MiXCR on the 5' RACE reads and lists one entry per CDR3 protein. The sample yields 500,000 to 600,000 distinct CDR3 sequences, over 15% seen once. The specimen was PBMCs or a T cell subset sorted from them (not recorded which). Receptor source: an adult woman who had mild COVID-19 (a few samples of this study predate the infection). Cell type and time point are not known.

This chain uses TRBV4-1 with TRBJ2-5, with 7 bases lining up with TRBD1. V was pared by 2 bases and J by 5 bases, with 14 bases of the junction left unmatched. Germline CDR1 is MGHRA and CDR2 is YSYEKL. This CDR3 comprises 17 residues. CDR3 residues: CASSQFSTGSVGETQYF. The CDR3 nucleotides are TGCGCCAGCAGCCAATTCTCGACAGGGTCGGTAGGGGAGACCCAGTACTTC.

The chain is built from TRBV29-1 and TRBJ1-2, with TRBD1 matching over 7 bases. The CDR3 is made up of 15 amino acids. The V segment lost 5 bases and the J segment 4 bases; nucleotides outside the gene matches: 13. CDR1 and CDR2 (germline): SQVTM, ANQGSEA. Written as DNA, the CDR3 is TGCAGCGTTACCGATTGGGACAGTCTTAGCTATGGCTACACCTTC. Its translation is CSVTDWDSLSYGYTF.

This clonotype was observed at least ten times. V is TRBV24-1 and J is TRBJ2-3; D is ambiguous. The CDR3 is made up of 11 amino acids. Trimming took off 5 bases at V and 6 bases at J, with 5 bases between the two ends. Germline CDR1 is KGHDR and CDR2 is SFDVKD. This CDR3 reads CATSVKDTQYF. The CDR3 region has the DNA TGTGCCACCAGTGTTAAGGATACGCAGTATTTT.

This clonotype has only a few counts. V usage is TRBV7-8 and J usage is TRBJ1-2; D remains ambiguous. Germline CDR1 and CDR2: SGHVS and FQNEAQ. V dropped 1 base and J dropped 9 bases, with 12 bases sitting between them. The length of the CDR3 is 13 residues. The CDR3 coding sequence is TGTGCCAGCAGCTTAGTTGGTGACGCGCGCTACACCTTC. Its protein product is CASSLVGDARYTF.

This clonotype was seen at least ten times. V gene TRBV7-3 combines with J gene TRBJ2-1, with 10 bases matching TRBD2. The V and J ends lost 5 bases and 3 bases, in that order; junction bases with no gene match: 7. The V gene's germline CDR1 is SGHTA and CDR2 FQGTGA. This CDR3 is built from 16 residues. The CDR3 reads CASSVLPSGGYNEQFF. In DNA form, the CDR3 reads TGTGCCAGCAGCGTACTTCCTAGCGGGGGCTACAATGAGCAGTTCTTC.

This clonotype appeared a few times. DNA for the CDR3: TGTGCCAGTAACAGGGTCGGCACTGAAGCTTTCTTT. Residues: CASNRVGTEAFF. The chain has TRBV14 and TRBJ1-1; D might be TRBD1 (6 bases). The CDR3 spans 12 residues. CDR1 is SGHDN, CDR2 FVKESK, per germline. V was trimmed by 9 bases and J by 4 bases, leaving 12 bases between them.

This clonotype has only a few counts. This chain links TRBV6-6 with TRBJ2-1; perhaps TRBD2 as D (5 bases). V was pared by 3 bases and J by 2 bases, with 14 bases between. The CDR3 extends over 16 amino acids. In germline, CDR1 is MNHNY, CDR2 SVGAGI (reference sequence). For the CDR3, the DNA is TGTGCCAGCAGTTATACTAGTGACCCACCCTACAATGAGCAGTTCTTC. It specifies CASSYTSDPPYNEQFF.

This clonotype showed up just a few times. V is TRBV12-3 or TRBV12-4 and J is TRBJ2-4, with 8 bases that match TRBD1. The CDR3 length is 17 residues. V dropped 5 bases and J dropped 1; count of bases not matched to a gene: 10. CDR3 sequence (DNA): TGTGCCAGCAGTCAAGGAAACAGGGGGAAGGCCAAAAACATTCAGTACTTC. Amino acids: CASSQGNRGKAKNIQYF.

The chain couples TRBV2 to TRBJ2-7; D might be TRBD1 or TRBD2, each matching 6 bases. CDR3 length: 13 residues. Germline V CDR1 and CDR2: SNHLY, FYNNEI. Trimming removed 5 bases at V and 4 bases at J, with 12 bases between. The CDR3 DNA reads TGTGCCAGCAGTTCAGGGGAGGTTTACGAGCAGTACTTC. Translation: CASSSGEVYEQYF. The full variable domain, its missing parts supplied by reference TRBV2 and TRBJ2-7, is EPEVTQTPSHQVTQMGQEVILRCVPISNHLYFYWYRQILGQKVEFLVSFYNNEISEKSEIFDDQFSVERPDGSNFTLKIRSTKLEDSAMYFCASSSGEVYEQYFGPGTRLTVT.

The chain employs TRBV6-5 and TRBJ2-7; 10 bases are a match to TRBD1. This CDR3 spans 17 amino acids. In germline, CDR1 is MNHEY, CDR2 SVGAGI. J was trimmed by 1 base and V by 0 bases; bases with no gene match: 6. The CDR3 bases are TGTGCCAGCAGTTACTCGGACGGGACAGGGGATTCCTACGAGCAGTACTTC. Translated: CASSYSDGTGDSYEQYF.

This clonotype has a count of ten or more. The chain recombines TRBV7-8 with TRBJ1-1; D is ambiguous. Trimming left V 3 bases short and J 1 base short, with 9 bases between. The CDR3 totals 14 residues. The V gene's germline CDR1 is SGHVS and CDR2 FQNEAQ. The CDR3 region is CASSFSGQNTEAFF. CDR3 DNA: TGTGCCAGCAGCTTCTCGGGTCAGAACACTGAAGCTTTCTTT.

This clonotype was seen a few times. A read error may account for a junction end that differs from germline. The rearrangement joins TRBV7-9 to TRBJ2-1; 8 nucleotides line up with TRBD1. Germline V gives CDR1 SEHNR, CDR2 FQNEAQ (reference sequence). The CDR3 has 12 amino acids. This chain's CDR3 is CASSLAADRALF. DNA of the CDR3: TGTGCCAGCAGCTTAGCGGCGGACAGGGCCCTCTTC.

The rearrangement uses TRBV15 and TRBJ2-7, with D tentatively TRBD2 (6 bases). Trimming stripped 0 bases from V and 1 base from J, with 13 bases between. The CDR3 runs to 16 residues. CDR1 is LNHNV and CDR2 is YYDKDF in the germline V gene (reference sequence). The CDR3 loop is CATSRDRRRGSYEQYF. The DNA of the CDR3 is TGTGCCACCAGCAGAGATCGACGGCGGGGTTCCTACGAGCAGTACTTC.

This clonotype was picked up a small number of times. This chain uses TRBV7-2 with TRBJ2-3, with TRBD1 as a possible D gene (5 bases). V gave up 3 bases and J gave up 2 bases, with 27 bases separating them. CDR1 and CDR2 from the germline V gene are SGHTA and FQGNSA. There are 20 residues in the CDR3. CDR3 in amino acids: CASSLGREKFGGPSTDTQYF. CDR3 nucleotide sequence: TGTGCCAGCAGCTTGGGCAGGGAAAAGTTCGGTGGGCCCTCCACAGATACGCAGTATTTT.

This clonotype was picked up many times. The genes are TRBV7-2 and TRBJ2-5, with 7 bases that match TRBD1. This CDR3 region has 12 residues. The V gene's germline CDR1 is SGHTA and CDR2 FQGNSA. The J segment lost 5 bases and the V segment lost 5 bases, leaving 2 bases of the junction unmatched. Here the CDR3 DNA reads TGTGCCAGCAGCAGGGGGCTGGAGACCCAGTACTTC. Protein product: CASSRGLETQYF.

This clonotype appeared many times. The chain combines TRBV29-1 with TRBJ2-7; 10 nucleotides line up with TRBD1. This CDR3 comprises 14 residues. The V segment lost 5 bases and the J segment 2 bases; nucleotides outside the gene matches: 6. In germline, CDR1 is SQVTM, CDR2 ANQGSEA. The CDR3 spells CSVYTGQGPYEQYF. CDR3 in DNA: TGCAGCGTTTATACGGGACAGGGGCCCTACGAGCAGTACTTC.

In this sample, this clonotype turned up a few times. The chain joins TRBV19 to TRBJ2-5; D unclear. Per germline, CDR1 LNHDA and CDR2 SQIVND (reference sequence). V lost 6 bases, J lost 5 bases, and 7 bases lay in between. The CDR3 covers 11 residues. The CDR3 region has the DNA TGTGCCAGTAGGTTGGCTGAGACCCAGTACTTC. Protein: CASRLAETQYF.

This clonotype was seen a handful of times. A junction end diverges from the germline sequence, so it may reflect a read error. The chain joins TRBV29-1 to TRBJ2-2; 15 bases match TRBD2. CDR1 and CDR2 (germline): SQVTM, ANQGSEA. CDR3 length: 17 residues. CDR3 protein: CSVTGLAGGPNSGELFF. The CDR3, as DNA: TGCAGCGTTACCGGACTAGCGGGAGGGCCCAACAGCGGGGAGCTGTTTTTT.

The V and J genes are TRBV20-1 and TRBJ2-3, with 10 positions matching TRBD2. Trimming cost V 7 bases and J 5 bases; bases outside gene matches: 9. The CDR3 totals 14 residues. The germline gives CDR1 DFQATT, CDR2 SNEGSKA (reference sequence). CDR3 protein: CSVVSGGRGDTQYF. DNA of the CDR3: TGCAGTGTTGTTAGCGGGGGGCGGGGAGATACGCAGTATTTT.

This clonotype was detected only a few times. This chain links TRBV7-6 with TRBJ2-7, with D perhaps matching TRBD1 (5 bases). The CDR3 runs to 15 residues. Per the germline V gene, CDR1 is SGHVS and CDR2 is FNYEAQ. V lost 4 bases and J 3 bases, leaving 16 bases between the germline ends. The CDR3 coding sequence is TGTGCCAGCAGCTCTACCGACAGAAATCTCTACGAGCAGTACTTC. This codes for CASSSTDRNLYEQYF.

V usage is TRBV7-3 and J usage is TRBJ1-1, with D uncertain. V was pared by 6 bases and J by 10 bases, with 18 bases between. The CDR3 has 13 residues. In germline, CDR1 is SGHTA, CDR2 FQGTGA. The CDR3 spells CASSLETGMGAFF. As DNA, the CDR3 is TGTGCCAGCAGTCTAGAGACGGGGATGGGAGCTTTCTTT.

This rearrangement joins TRBV12-3 or TRBV12-4 to TRBJ2-1, with D possibly called TRBD1 or TRBD2 (5 bases each). The V end lost 4 bases, the J end lost 8 bases, and 24 bases lay between the germline ends. The CDR3 spans 17 residues. Written as DNA, the CDR3 is TGTGCCAGCAGTTCCTGGACAAGCGGCCCTCGTGGTCATGAGCAGTTCTTC. Protein product: CASSSWTSGPRGHEQFF.

This clonotype was seen only a few times. The V and J genes are TRBV6-5 and TRBJ2-7, with 9 bases fitting TRBD1. Trimming removed 2 bases from V and 6 bases from J; junction bases left unmatched: 11. This CDR3 is built from 16 residues. Per the germline V gene, CDR1 is MNHEY and CDR2 is SVGAGI. The CDR3 nucleotides are TGTGCCAGCAGTTACGTTTCGCGGGGGACAGGGACCGAGCAGTACTTC. It translates to CASSYVSRGTGTEQYF.

This clonotype occurred many times. The genes are TRBV30 and TRBJ2-1, with D possibly matching TRBD2 (5 bases). Deletions cut 4 bases from V and 8 bases from J, with 9 bases between. The CDR3 is made up of 11 amino acids. Per germline, CDR1 GTSNPN and CDR2 SVGIG (reference sequence). The CDR3 here is CAWNWRDEQFF. The CDR3 DNA reads TGTGCCTGGAATTGGCGGGATGAGCAGTTCTTC. The full variable domain, in which reference TRBV30 and TRBJ2-1 provide the parts outside the CDR3, is SQTIHQWPATLVQPVGSPLSLECTVEGTSNPNLYWYRQAAGRGLQLLFYSVGIGQISSEVPQNLSASRPQDRQFILSSKKLLLSDSGFYLCAWNWRDEQFFGPGTRLTVL.

The sample holds a few counts of this clonotype. The rearrangement uses TRBV5-1 and TRBJ1-5; 9 bases are a match to TRBD1. CDR1 and CDR2 from the germline V gene are SGHRS and YFSETQ. The CDR3 covers 14 residues. Losses at the gene ends were 3 bases for V and 7 bases for J; bases not matched to a gene: 5. The CDR3 sequence is CASSYRDREQPQHF. The CDR3 nucleotides read TGCGCCAGCAGCTACCGGGACAGGGAACAGCCCCAGCATTTT.

The gene calls are TRBV12-3 or TRBV12-4 and TRBJ1-5, with D unresolved. The CDR3 runs 15 residues. V lost 7 bases, J lost 2 bases, and 15 bases lay in between. CDR3: CASTPGGWGNQPQHF. In nucleotides, the CDR3 is TGTGCCAGCACTCCTGGAGGTTGGGGCAATCAGCCCCAGCATTTT.

The chain couples TRBV5-1 to TRBJ2-7; 7 bases match TRBD2. The germline CDR1 and CDR2 sequences are SGHRS and YFSETQ. The CDR3 loop spans 14 amino acids. After removal of 6 bases from V and 2 bases from J, the junction contained 8 bases not matched to a gene. In nucleotides, the CDR3 is TGCGCCAGCACCTGGGGGGGTATCACCTACGAGCAGTACTTC. This encodes CASTWGGITYEQYF.

This sequence joins TRBV5-1 and TRBJ2-7; TRBD2 aligns across 8 bases. The CDR3 has 15 residues. V dropped 0 bases and J dropped 4; count of bases not matched to a gene: 6. Germline CDR1 is SGHRS and CDR2 is YFSETQ. The CDR3 spells CASSLALAGEYEQYF. The CDR3 DNA is TGCGCCAGCAGCTTGGCCCTAGCGGGTGAATACGAGCAGTACTTC.

This clonotype was seen a handful of times. The chain is built from TRBV12-3 or TRBV12-4 and TRBJ1-2; maybe TRBD1 (6 bases). CDR3 length: 13 residues. V was clipped by 5 bases and J by 0 bases, with 7 bases between them. The CDR3 nucleotides read TGTGCCAGCAGTAACAGGGCTAACTATGGCTACACCTTC. Amino acid sequence: CASSNRANYGYTF.